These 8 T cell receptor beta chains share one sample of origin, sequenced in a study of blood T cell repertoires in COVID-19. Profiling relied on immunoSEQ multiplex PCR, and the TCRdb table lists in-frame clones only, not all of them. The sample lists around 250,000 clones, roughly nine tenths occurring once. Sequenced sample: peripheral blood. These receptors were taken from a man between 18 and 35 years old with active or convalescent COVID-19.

CDR3 protein: CASSERSTGELFF. CDR3 sequence (DNA): TGTGCCAGCAGCGAGCGAAGTACCGGGGAGCTGTTTTTT. This chain connects TRBV9 to TRBJ2-2; D is undetermined. V was pared by 3 bases and J by 5 bases, with 8 bases between. The CDR3 runs 13 residues. The germline V gene encodes CDR1 SGDLS and CDR2 YYNGEE.

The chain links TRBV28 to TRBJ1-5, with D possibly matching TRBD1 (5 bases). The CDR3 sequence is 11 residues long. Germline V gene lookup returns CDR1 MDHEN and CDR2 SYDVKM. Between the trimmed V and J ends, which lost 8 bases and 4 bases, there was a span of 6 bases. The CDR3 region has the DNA TGTGCCAGCGGGGGGAATCAGCCCCAGCATTTT. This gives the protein CASGGNQPQHF.

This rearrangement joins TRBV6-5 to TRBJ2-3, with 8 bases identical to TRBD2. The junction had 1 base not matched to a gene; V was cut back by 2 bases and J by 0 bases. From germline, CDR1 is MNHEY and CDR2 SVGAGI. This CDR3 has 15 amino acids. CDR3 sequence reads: CASSYGGGSTDTQYF. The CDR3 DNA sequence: TGTGCCAGCAGTTACGGCGGGGGGAGCACAGATACGCAGTATTTT.

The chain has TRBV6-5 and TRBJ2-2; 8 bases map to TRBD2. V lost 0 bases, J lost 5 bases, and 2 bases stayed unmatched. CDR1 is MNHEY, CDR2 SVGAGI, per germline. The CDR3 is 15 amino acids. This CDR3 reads CASSYSREGTGELFF. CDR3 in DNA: TGTGCCAGCAGTTACTCTCGGGAGGGGACCGGGGAGCTGTTTTTT.

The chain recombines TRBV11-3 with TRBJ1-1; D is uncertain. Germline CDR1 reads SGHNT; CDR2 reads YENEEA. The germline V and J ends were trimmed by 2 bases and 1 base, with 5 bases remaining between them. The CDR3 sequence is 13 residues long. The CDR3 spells CASSLSENTEAFF. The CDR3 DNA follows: TGTGCCAGCAGCTTATCAGAGAACACTGAAGCTTTCTTT.

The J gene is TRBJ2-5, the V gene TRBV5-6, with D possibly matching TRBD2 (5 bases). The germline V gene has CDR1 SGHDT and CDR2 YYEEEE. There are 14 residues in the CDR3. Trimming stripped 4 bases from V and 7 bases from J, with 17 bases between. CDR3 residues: CASSNQRDFGTQYF. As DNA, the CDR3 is TGTGCCAGCAGCAATCAACGGGATTTTGGGACCCAGTACTTC.

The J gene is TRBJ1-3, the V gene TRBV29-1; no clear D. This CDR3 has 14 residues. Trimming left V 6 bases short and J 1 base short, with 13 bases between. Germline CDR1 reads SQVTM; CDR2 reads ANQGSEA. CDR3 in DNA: TGCAGCGTGGTAAGCTCCGGGTCTGGAAACACCATATATTTT. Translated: CSVVSSGSGNTIYF.

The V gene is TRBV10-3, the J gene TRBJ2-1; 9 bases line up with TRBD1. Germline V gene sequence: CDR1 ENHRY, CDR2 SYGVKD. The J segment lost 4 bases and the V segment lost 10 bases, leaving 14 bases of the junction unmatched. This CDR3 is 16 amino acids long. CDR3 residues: CASSRSPDRGYNEQFF. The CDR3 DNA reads TGTGCCAGCTCACGGAGCCCAGACAGGGGGTACAATGAGCAGTTCTTC.